This T cell receptor beta chain appears in the sequencing data of a study of OX40 agonist ivuxolimab in advanced cancers. This clone was observed once. The CDR3 consists of 14 residues. CDR1 and CDR2 (germline): SGHNT, YENEEA. The V segment lost 5 bases and the J segment 7 bases; nucleotides outside the gene matches: 11. Using immunoSEQ multiplex PCR, the repertoire was profiled, and TCRdb retains in-frame clones only, with some absent. The sample lists some 99,000 clones, around 85% seen once, with more than 1.2% in the top ten. This sequence was found in an adult with an advanced solid tumor such as melanoma, head and neck, liver or kidney cancer. This chain connects TRBV11-3 to TRBJ2-7; 7 nucleotides agree with TRBD2. Specimen: CD4+ or CD8+ T cells sorted from blood, collected in a trial of the OX40 agonist ivuxolimab. CDR3 amino acids: CASSLSGTTFEQYF. CDR3 nucleotides: TGTGCCAGCAGCCTAAGTGGGACTACCTTTGAGCAGTACTTC.